These 10 T cell receptor beta chains share one sample of origin, sequenced in a study of shared clonotypes between healthy human individuals. Naive CD8 cells were CD45RO-negative, positively selected for CCR7, excluding terminally differentiated effector memory CD45RA+ cells. Clones were read by immunoSEQ multiplex PCR, and TCRdb kept only the in-frame ones, dropping some. The table records some 2,000,000 clones, about 94% of them present only once. Sequenced input: naive CD8+ T cells sorted from blood. The receptors were gathered from a man between 18 and 29 years old in good health.

The genes are TRBV27 and TRBJ1-5, with TRBD1 matching over 8 bases. The CDR3 length is 15 residues. Germline lookup yields CDR1 MNHEY and CDR2 SMNVEV (reference sequence). The junction had 6 bases not matched to a gene; V was cut back by 6 bases and J by 2 bases. The CDR3 reads CASSPTGVGNQPQHF. As DNA, the CDR3 is TGTGCCAGCAGCCCGACAGGGGTTGGCAATCAGCCCCAGCATTTT.

With regard to this clone: The junction does not match germline at one end; this may be a read error. This chain joins TRBV7-2 and TRBJ2-7, with 7 bases fitting TRBD2. This CDR3 spans 15 amino acids. In germline, CDR1 is SGHTA, CDR2 FQGNSA. This CDR3 is CANSSGGSSGHEQYF. CDR3 DNA sequence: TGTGCCAACAGCTCCGGTGGGTCTAGCGGCCACGAGCAGTACTTC.

This sequence joins TRBV6-5 and TRBJ1-4; no reliable D call. Germline assignment: CDR1 MNHEY and CDR2 SVGAGI. Between the trimmed V and J ends, which lost 4 bases and 0 bases, there was a span of 9 bases. The CDR3 consists of 15 residues. CDR3 in amino acids: CASSSEVATNEKLFF. As DNA, the CDR3 is TGTGCCAGCAGTTCCGAGGTTGCAACTAATGAAAAACTGTTTTTT.

V is TRBV19 and J is TRBJ2-1, with a weak D call TRBD2 (6 bases). Germline V gene sequence: CDR1 LNHDA, CDR2 SQIVND (reference sequence). Trimming pared 9 bases from V and 7 bases from J, leaving 16 bases between. The CDR3 contains 13 residues. CDR3 sequence (DNA): TGTGCCAGCAACGGAGGGCCTGGAAATGAGCAGTTCTTC. Translation: CASNGGPGNEQFF.

About this clone itself: The sample has other DNA sequences that encode this CDR3 too. Here the CDR3 DNA reads TGTGCCAGTAGTATCGACGGTTACGAGCAGTACTTC. Translation: CASSIDGYEQYF. This sequence joins TRBV19 and TRBJ2-7; the D is unclear. Trimming stripped 3 bases from V and 4 bases from J, with 7 bases between. The CDR3 length is 12 residues. Germline V gene lookup returns CDR1 LNHDA and CDR2 SQIVND (reference sequence). The variable domain in full, with the rest retrieved from reference TRBV19 and TRBJ2-7, is DGGITQSPKYLFRKEGQNVTLSCEQNLNHDAMYWYRQDPGQGLRLIYYSQIVNDFQKGDIAEGYSVSREKKESFPLTVTSAQKNPTAFYLCASSIDGYEQYFGPGTRLTVT.

The V call is TRBV30, the J call TRBJ2-3, with D tentatively TRBD1 (7 bases). Per germline, CDR1 GTSNPN and CDR2 SVGIG (reference sequence). Trimming took off 0 bases at V and 2 bases at J, with 15 bases between the two ends. The CDR3 is made up of 16 amino acids. The CDR3 DNA reads TGTGCCTGGAGTGTAGGGCAGGGGGAGGCCACAGATACGCAGTATTTT. Protein: CAWSVGQGEATDTQYF.

The chain recombines TRBV11-2 with TRBJ2-5, with 8 bases that match TRBD2. Per the germline V gene, CDR1 is SGHAT and CDR2 is FQNNGV. V lost 5 bases and J lost 4; bases outside the gene matches: 15. The CDR3 extends over 17 amino acids. The DNA of the CDR3 is TGTGCCAGCAGCCCCGGGAGGGTTAGCGGGATAGGAGAGACCCAGTACTTC. It codes for CASSPGRVSGIGETQYF.

As for this clone: This same CDR3 is encoded by further DNA sequences in the sample. J is TRBJ1-1 and V is TRBV28, with D unresolved. This CDR3 spans 12 amino acids. V was pared by 8 bases and J by 4 bases, with 11 bases between. Germline V gives CDR1 MDHEN, CDR2 SYDVKM. For the CDR3, the DNA is TGTGCCAGCTCCTCCCGGGGCACTGAAGCTTTCTTT. Translation: CASSSRGTEAFF.

The gene calls are TRBV4-3 and TRBJ1-1, with a tentative D call TRBD1 (6 bases). Germline CDR1 reads LGHNA; CDR2 reads YSLEER. The germline V and J ends were trimmed by 5 bases and 6 bases, with 10 bases remaining between them. There are 12 residues in the CDR3. CDR3 nucleotide sequence: TGCGCCAGCAGCGACGGGGGCCCTGAAGCTTTCTTT. Its protein product is CASSDGGPEAFF.

This clone turned up a few times. V is TRBV7-9 and J is TRBJ2-7; D gene unclear. Germline V gives CDR1 SEHNR, CDR2 FQNEAQ (reference sequence). The CDR3 consists of 12 residues. Trimming removed 4 bases at V and 3 bases at J, with 7 bases between. The DNA for the CDR3 is TGTGCCAGCAGCTCCGACTTCTACGAGCAGTACTTC. Amino acid sequence: CASSSDFYEQYF.